The 16 T cell receptor beta chains given below trace back to one sample, sequenced in a study of identical twins. TCRdb used MiXCR to reprocess the 5' RACE reads, holding one entry per CDR3 protein. The profile shows about 690,000 distinct CDR3 sequences, less than 25% of them singletons. This same sample was also taken into another study, of T cells expressing NK-cell markers.

The sequenced sample was PBMCs. These receptors all come from a woman aged 18-29 years in good health.

The chain joins TRBV11-2 to TRBJ2-3; maybe TRBD1 (5 bases). The V gene's germline CDR1 is SGHAT and CDR2 FQNNGV. Between the trimmed V and J ends, which lost 0 bases and 0 bases, there was a span of 13 bases. This CDR3 has 17 amino acids. The CDR3 here is CASSLDLAGSSTDTQYF. The CDR3 nucleotides read TGTGCCAGCAGCTTAGATCTCGCAGGGTCGAGCACAGATACGCAGTATTTT.

The J gene is TRBJ2-1, the V gene TRBV20-1, with 11 positions matching TRBD2. Losses at the gene ends were 5 bases for V and 4 bases for J; bases not matched to a gene: 7. Germline V gene sequence: CDR1 DFQATT, CDR2 SNEGSKA (reference sequence). This CDR3 contains 15 residues. In DNA form, the CDR3 reads TGCAGTGCTTTCGGGACTAGCGGAAAGTACAATGAGCAGTTCTTC. Translated: CSAFGTSGKYNEQFF.

This chain joins TRBV7-2 and TRBJ1-1; D gene unclear. Trimming cost V 1 base and J 4 bases, with 16 bases left between them. The CDR3 runs to 16 residues. Germline V CDR1 and CDR2: SGHTA, FQGNSA. The CDR3 DNA sequence: TGTGCCAGCAGCTTAGGAGGGAATAGGGTCGGCACTGAAGCTTTCTTT. Translation: CASSLGGNRVGTEAFF. Variable domain in full (rest from reference TRBV7-2 and TRBJ1-1): GAGVSQSPSNKVTEKGKDVELRCDPISGHTALYWYRQSLGQGLEFLIYFQGNSAPDKSGLPSDRFSAERTGGSVSTLTIQRTQQEDSAVYLCASSLGGNRVGTEAFFGQGTRLTVV.

The V gene is TRBV5-1, the J gene TRBJ2-5, with 8 nucleotides matching TRBD2. CDR1 is SGHRS and CDR2 is YFSETQ in the germline V gene. There are 15 residues in the CDR3. Trimming cost V 0 bases and J 4 bases; bases outside gene matches: 5. CDR3 loop: CASSLVAGGRETQYF. CDR3 bases: TGCGCCAGCAGCTTGGTCGCGGGGGGACGAGAGACCCAGTACTTC.

In regard to this clonotype: The germline gene is not matched at one end of the junction; a read error may be the cause. The chain has TRBV20-1 and TRBJ2-5; D gene uncertain. The V gene's germline CDR1 is DFQATT and CDR2 SNEGSKA (reference sequence). The CDR3 totals 14 residues. Here the CDR3 reads CSASMMNLQEAQYF. The CDR3 coding sequence is TGCAGTGCTAGTATGATGAACTTGCAAGAGGCCCAGTACTTC.

The V and J genes are TRBV21-1 and TRBJ2-1; the table names TRBD1, a call not compared with the DNA. TRBV21-1 is designated a pseudogene. This CDR3 has 15 residues. As DNA, the CDR3 is TGTGCCAGCAGCAAAGCGGAGGGACAGGGTCACGAGCAGTTCTTC. It translates to CASSKAEGQGHEQFF.

J is TRBJ1-1 and V is TRBV5-1, with D perhaps TRBD1 (5 bases). CDR3 size: 15 residues. With 2 bases removed from V and 2 bases from J, the gap between germline ends came to 13 bases. Germline V gene data show CDR1 as SGHRS and CDR2 as YFSETQ. The CDR3 nucleotides are TGCGCCAGCAGCTTCAGGGTCGGTATCAACACTGAAGCTTTCTTT. Translated, it gives CASSFRVGINTEAFF. Filled out from reference TRBV5-1 and TRBJ1-1, the complete variable domain reads KAGVTQTPRYLIKTRGQQVTLSCSPISGHRSVSWYQQTPGQGLQFLFEYFSETQRNKGNFPGRFSGRQFSNSRSEMNVSTLELGDSALYLCASSFRVGINTEAFFGQGTRLTVV.

This sequence joins TRBV27 and TRBJ2-7, with 11 positions matching TRBD1. The trim removed 8 bases at V and 7 bases at J, leaving 16 bases unmatched. Germline V gene sequence: CDR1 MNHEY, CDR2 SMNVEV (reference sequence). CDR3 length: 16 residues. The CDR3 nucleotides read TGTGCCAGCGCCGAGTGGACAGGGGGCCCCCCTGGGGAGCAGTACTTC. Its translation: CASAEWTGGPPGEQYF.

This clonotype was seen many times. The chain combines TRBV4-3 with TRBJ1-6, with a possible D match to TRBD1 (6 bases). V gave up 0 bases and J gave up 8 bases, with 8 bases separating them. The germline V gene has CDR1 LGHNA and CDR2 YSLEER. The CDR3 runs 14 residues. This CDR3 is CASSQEGAHSPLHF. The CDR3 nucleotides read TGCGCCAGCAGCCAAGAGGGGGCCCATTCACCCCTCCACTTT.

This clonotype was picked up many times. The J gene is TRBJ1-1, the V gene TRBV27; 8 nucleotides match TRBD1. Trimming cost V 3 bases and J 5 bases; bases outside gene matches: 5. The CDR3 sequence is 14 residues long. From germline, CDR1 is MNHEY and CDR2 SMNVEV (reference sequence). The CDR3: CASSFRTGKTEAFF. In DNA form, the CDR3 reads TGTGCCAGCAGTTTCAGGACAGGGAAGACTGAAGCTTTCTTT.

V and J are TRBV20-1 and TRBJ2-1, with 12 bases matching TRBD2. Germline V lookup: CDR1 DFQATT, CDR2 SNEGSKA (reference sequence). V lost 2 bases and J lost 7; bases outside the gene matches: 3. CDR3 length equals 14 residues. The CDR3 DNA follows: TGCAGTGCTAGATCGGGACTAGCGGGTAATGAGCAGTTCTTC. Translated: CSARSGLAGNEQFF.

The table lists this clonotype with many counts. This rearrangement joins TRBV7-9 to TRBJ2-1; D uncertain. The CDR3 is 10 residues long. V was cut by 3 bases and J by 6 bases, with 0 bases left in between. CDR1 SEHNR and CDR2 FQNEAQ come from the germline V gene (reference sequence). The CDR3 DNA reads as TGTGCCAGCAGCTTCAATGAGCAGTTCTTC. It translates to CASSFNEQFF.

This rearrangement joins TRBV12-3 or TRBV12-4 to TRBJ2-5, with D possibly TRBD2 on 6 matching bases. The CDR3 is made up of 16 amino acids. The V gene lost 7 bases and the J gene lost 3 bases, with 21 bases spanning the gap. The CDR3 coding sequence is TGTGCCAGCACCCTCCGGGGGACTGGGCCGGAAGAGACCCAGTACTTC. It encodes CASTLRGTGPEETQYF.

This clonotype came up many times. V usage is TRBV12-3 or TRBV12-4 and J usage is TRBJ2-7; no definite D call. This CDR3 region has 14 residues. The V and J ends lost 6 bases and 2 bases respectively, with 14 bases between them. The DNA of the CDR3 is TGTGCCAGCAGATACGACGGAGAAGCCTACGAGCAGTACTTC. Translating gives CASRYDGEAYEQYF.

The chain employs TRBV20-1 and TRBJ2-3; 12 bases are a match to TRBD1. The CDR3 spans 15 residues. In germline, CDR1 is DFQATT, CDR2 SNEGSKA (reference sequence). The J segment lost 4 bases and the V segment lost 3 bases, leaving 5 bases of the junction unmatched. In DNA form, the CDR3 reads TGCAGTGCTAGGGCGGGACAGGGGGCTTCAGATACGCAGTATTTT. It encodes CSARAGQGASDTQYF.

This clonotype turned up a few times. This rearrangement joins TRBV7-9 to TRBJ1-2; D is unresolved. CDR1 is SEHNR and CDR2 is FQNEAQ in the germline V gene (reference sequence). Trimming took off 4 bases at V and 4 bases at J, with 7 bases between the two ends. The CDR3 is 12 amino acids. The chain's CDR3 is CASSSDLYGYTF. The DNA for the CDR3 is TGTGCCAGCAGCTCCGATCTCTATGGCTACACCTTC. Complete variable domain (other parts from reference TRBV7-9 and TRBJ1-2): DTGVSQNPRHKITKRGQNVTFRCDPISEHNRLYWYRQTLGQGPEFLTYFQNEAQLEKSRLLSDRFSAERPKGSFSTLEIQRTEQGDSAMYLCASSSDLYGYTFGSGTRLTVV.